This is a list of T cell receptor beta chains from one sample in a study of OX40 agonist ivuxolimab in advanced cancers. TCRdb keeps only in-frame clones here, not all; method: immunoSEQ multiplex PCR. The data contain some 33,000 clones, around 85% of them singletons. The material was CD4+ or CD8+ T cells sorted from blood, obtained in a trial of the OX40 agonist ivuxolimab. These receptors were obtained from an adult with an advanced solid tumor such as melanoma, head and neck, liver or kidney cancer. Both conserved end residues are part of each CDR3. D genes are given only for firm matches. Rows give clone size only sometimes, using once, few, many, or a class for an expanded clone.

CASSSGDSSNQPQHF | TGTGCCAGCAGTAGTGGGGACAGTAGCAATCAGCCCCAGCATTTT | TRBD1 | TRBJ1-5 | few | TRBV6-6
CASSIGSEQFF | TGTGCCAGCAGCATAGGTTCCGAGCAGTTCTTC | - | TRBJ2-1 | - | TRBV27
CASSQGWGSNYGYTF | TGCGCCAGCAGCCAAGGTTGGGGGTCTAACTATGGCTACACCTTC | - | TRBJ1-2 | once | TRBV4-3
CASSVEGASTDTQYF | TGTGCCAGCAGCGTAGAAGGGGCCAGCACAGATACGCAGTATTTT | - | TRBJ2-3 | - | TRBV9
CASSERDSFQETQYF | TGTGCCAGCAGTGAACGGGACAGCTTCCAAGAGACCCAGTACTTC | TRBD1 | TRBJ2-5 | - | TRBV28
CASSFYTGTERYYGYTF | TGTGCCAGCAGCTTTTATACCGGGACTGAGAGATACTATGGCTACACCTTC | - | TRBJ1-2 | - | TRBV7-2
CASHPKAGGPYNEQFF | TGTGCCAGCCACCCAAAAGCGGGAGGGCCTTACAATGAGCAGTTCTTC | TRBD2 | TRBJ2-1 | - | TRBV18
CAKGGQTNTGELFF | TGTGCCAAAGGGGGGCAGACCAACACCGGGGAGCTGTTTTTT | - | TRBJ2-2 | - | TRBV19
CATSRGREVGSSYNEQFF | TGTGCCACCAGCAGAGGAAGGGAAGTCGGGAGCTCCTACAATGAGCAGTTCTTC | - | TRBJ2-1 | - | TRBV15
CASSQGLASTDTQYF | TGTGCCAGCAGCCAGGGACTAGCTAGCACAGATACGCAGTATTTT | TRBD2 | TRBJ2-3 | - | TRBV6-5
CASSLGVATGELFF | TGTGCCAGCAGTTTAGGGGTAGCCACCGGGGAGCTGTTTTTT | - | TRBJ2-2 | - | TRBV28
CASSLPQGANEKLFF | TGTGCCAGCAGCCTACCACAGGGCGCTAATGAAAAACTGTTTTTT | - | TRBJ1-4 | - | TRBV7-9
CASSDGTSGSEQYF | TGTGCCAGCAGTGACGGGACTAGCGGGAGCGAGCAGTACTTC | TRBD2 | TRBJ2-7 | - | TRBV6-5
CASSPQGGQPQHF | TGTGCCAGCAGTCCCCAGGGAGGACAGCCCCAGCATTTT | - | TRBJ1-5 | - | TRBV28
CASSSVLRGRRSPLHF | TGTGCCAGCAGCTCTGTATTGAGGGGGAGACGATCACCCCTCCACTTT | - | TRBJ1-6 | - | TRBV11-2
CASSWGTEISNQPQHF | TGTGCCAGCAGCTGGGGGACAGAGATTAGCAATCAGCCCCAGCATTTT | TRBD1 | TRBJ1-5 | - | TRBV7-9
CARTASGNTIYF | TGTGCCAGAACGGCCTCTGGAAACACCATATATTTT | - | TRBJ1-3 | few | TRBV2
CASSYSPLPGDTQYF | TGTGCCAGCAGTTACTCGCCCCTGCCGGGGGATACGCAGTATTTT | - | TRBJ2-3 | few | TRBV6-5
CASSLRTGLADTQYF | TGTGCCAGCAGCTTAAGAACGGGGTTGGCAGATACGCAGTATTTT | - | TRBJ2-3 | - | TRBV7-2
CAWGLTYEQYF | TGTGCCTGGGGTCTTACCTACGAGCAGTACTTC | - | TRBJ2-7 | - | TRBV30
CASSGAGVAVWAFF | TGCGCCAGCAGTGGGGCAGGGGTAGCAGTGTGGGCTTTCTTT | - | TRBJ1-1 | once | TRBV23-1
CASGLADQFF | TGTGCCAGCGGTCTAGCGGACCAGTTCTTC | TRBD2 | TRBJ2-1 | - | TRBV6-5
CASSQDRGGNYGYTF | TGCGCCAGCAGCCAAGATCGGGGAGGGAACTATGGCTACACCTTC | - | TRBJ1-2 | medium-sized | TRBV4-1
CASSPEDRLYGYTF | TGTGCCAGCAGCCCCGAGGACAGGTTATATGGCTACACCTTC | TRBD1 | TRBJ1-2 | few | TRBV7-9
CASEPTGTNEQFF | TGCGCCAGCGAGCCGACAGGCACCAATGAGCAGTTCTTC | - | TRBJ2-1 | - | TRBV5-1
CASSLFSGGLNTGELFF | TGTGCCAGCAGTTTATTTAGCGGGGGACTGAACACCGGGGAGCTGTTTTTT | TRBD2 | TRBJ2-2 | - | TRBV27
CASSHRQGGIVRNQPQHF | TGTGCCAGCAGCCACCGACAGGGGGGGATTGTGCGCAATCAGCCCCAGCATTTT | TRBD1 | TRBJ1-5 | - | TRBV16
CASRGGTEKLFF | TGCGCCAGCAGAGGAGGGACTGAAAAACTGTTTTTT | - | TRBJ1-4 | - | TRBV4-1
CASSDSTPRGWTQSTDTQYF | TGTGCCAGCAGCGATAGCACCCCCCGGGGGTGGACCCAGAGCACAGATACGCAGTATTTT | - | TRBJ2-3 | few | TRBV7-6
CASSPTGLAGRETQYF | TGTGCCAGCAGCCCCACGGGACTAGCAGGGCGAGAGACCCAGTACTTC | TRBD2 | TRBJ2-5 | - | TRBV7-8
CASSSGTQYGTDTQYF | TGTGCCAGCAGCTCCGGGACCCAATATGGCACAGATACGCAGTATTTT | - | TRBJ2-3 | - | TRBV7-9
CASSLVGGLKNIQYF | TGTGCCAGCAGCTTAGTGGGGGGCCTCAAAAACATTCAGTACTTC | - | TRBJ2-4 | - | TRBV7-2
CASSQEGWGVPGELFF | TGCGCCAGCAGCCAAGAAGGTTGGGGGGTTCCCGGGGAGCTGTTTTTT | - | TRBJ2-2 | - | TRBV4-3
CASSFGGTDTQYF | TGTGCCAGCAGTTTCGGCGGCACAGATACGCAGTATTTT | - | TRBJ2-3 | - | TRBV27
CASSPEGGGRNEQFF | TGTGCCAGCAGCCCCGAGGGAGGAGGAAGGAATGAGCAGTTCTTC | - | TRBJ2-1 | once | TRBV7-3
CASSLYGRGAYGYTF | TGTGCCAGCAGTTTATACGGCAGGGGGGCCTATGGCTACACCTTC | TRBD1 | TRBJ1-2 | few | TRBV28
CASSPGQGADTQYF | TGTGCCAGCAGTCCGGGACAGGGGGCAGATACGCAGTATTTT | TRBD1 | TRBJ2-3 | few | TRBV27
CASSLFSLEQYF | TGTGCCAGCAGTTTATTCAGCCTGGAGCAGTACTTC | - | TRBJ2-7 | - | TRBV28
CASSEYRPAWEQYF | TGCGCCAGCAGTGAGTACAGGCCAGCCTGGGAGCAGTACTTC | - | TRBJ2-5 | - | TRBV10-1
CASSKWTSGTYEQYF | TGTGCCAGCAGCAAATGGACTAGCGGGACCTACGAGCAGTACTTC | TRBD2 | TRBJ2-7 | - | TRBV7-2
CASSGTGGADTQYF | TGTGCCAGCAGTGGGACAGGGGGCGCAGATACGCAGTATTTT | TRBD1 | TRBJ2-3 | few | TRBV6-4
CASSVATRSGELFF | TGTGCCAGCAGCGTAGCTACTCGTTCCGGGGAGCTGTTTTTT | - | TRBJ2-2 | - | TRBV9
CASSSSGGQPQHF | TGTGCCAGCAGTTCGTCAGGTGGGCAGCCCCAGCATTTT | - | TRBJ1-5 | - | TRBV27
CASSDSYEQYF | TGTGCCAGCAGTGACTCCTACGAGCAGTACTTC | - | TRBJ2-7 | - | TRBV2
CASSQASPRGLAGNNEQFF | TGTGCCAGCAGCCAAGCCTCACCTCGCGGACTAGCGGGAAACAATGAGCAGTTCTTC | TRBD2 | TRBJ2-1 | many | TRBV4-2
CASSIDEGQGLYEQYF | TGTGCCAGTAGTATAGATGAGGGACAGGGCCTCTACGAGCAGTACTTC | TRBD1 | TRBJ2-7 | - | TRBV19
CASSQTSGGAGEQFF | TGCGCCAGCAGCCAAACTAGCGGGGGGGCTGGTGAGCAGTTCTTC | TRBD2 | TRBJ2-1 | - | TRBV4-3
CASTSGTGSYEQYF | TGTGCCAGCACCTCGGGGACAGGGTCCTACGAGCAGTACTTC | TRBD1 | TRBJ2-7 | - | TRBV5-6